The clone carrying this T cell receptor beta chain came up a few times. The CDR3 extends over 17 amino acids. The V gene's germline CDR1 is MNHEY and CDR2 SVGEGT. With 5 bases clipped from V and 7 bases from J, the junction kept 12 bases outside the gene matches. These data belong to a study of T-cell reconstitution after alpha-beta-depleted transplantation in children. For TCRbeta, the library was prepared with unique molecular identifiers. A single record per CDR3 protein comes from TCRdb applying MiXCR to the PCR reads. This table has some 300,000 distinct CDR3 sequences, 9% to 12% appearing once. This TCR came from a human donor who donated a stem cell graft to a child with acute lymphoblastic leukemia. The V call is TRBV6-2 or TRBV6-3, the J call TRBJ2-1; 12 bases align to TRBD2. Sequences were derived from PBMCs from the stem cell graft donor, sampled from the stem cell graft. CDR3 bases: TGTGCCAGCAGTAGGACTAGCGGGACCCCCCGGGGTAATGAGCAGTTCTTC. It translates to CASSRTSGTPRGNEQFF.